The 8 T cell receptor beta chains below all came from one sample that was sequenced in a study of shared clonotypes between healthy human individuals. Assay: immunoSEQ multiplex PCR; the TCRdb copy retains only in-frame clones and omits some. The sample has more than 2 million clones, approximately 95% seen once. CD45RO-negative cells were positively selected for CCR7, leaving out terminally differentiated effector memory CD45RA+ cells. Sequences were obtained from naive CD8+ T cells sorted from blood. These receptors originate from a man between 18 and 35 years old in good health.

Notes on this clone: Other DNA sequences in the sample encode the same CDR3. CDR3 in DNA: TGTGCCAGCAGCCCAGGACTAGCGGGGAACAATGAGCAGTTCTTC. Amino acids: CASSPGLAGNNEQFF. The rearrangement joins TRBV9 to TRBJ2-1; 12 nucleotides match TRBD2. CDR1 and CDR2 from the germline V gene are SGDLS and YYNGEE. The CDR3 sequence is 15 residues long. Trimming at V came to 4 bases and at J to 5 bases, leaving 4 bases not matched to a gene.

V usage is TRBV27 and J usage is TRBJ1-2, with TRBD1 matching over 8 bases. Germline trimming cut 6 bases from V and 6 bases from J; bases unmatched to any gene: 9. This CDR3 has 14 amino acids. Germline V gene data show CDR1 as MNHEY and CDR2 as SMNVEV (reference sequence). CDR3 loop: CASRRTGGLDGYTF. The CDR3, as DNA: TGTGCCAGCAGGCGCACAGGGGGATTGGATGGCTACACCTTC.

The sample holds one count of this clone. The chain links TRBV9 to TRBJ2-5; 11 bases are shared with TRBD2. The CDR3 sequence is 16 residues long. Trimming cost V 0 bases and J 5 bases; bases outside gene matches: 6. The germline V gene has CDR1 SGDLS and CDR2 YYNGEE. The chain's CDR3 is CASSVGGSGGVETQYF. CDR3 nucleotide sequence: TGTGCCAGCAGCGTAGGTGGTAGCGGGGGGGTCGAGACCCAGTACTTC.

CDR3 coding DNA: TGTGCCAGCTTTAGCGGGACAAACACCGGGGAGCTGTTTTTT. As protein: CASFSGTNTGELFF. This chain links TRBV7-9 with TRBJ2-2; 8 bases are shared with TRBD2. The CDR3 has 14 residues. Unmatched junction bases numbered 4, after V lost 8 bases and J lost 2 bases. Germline CDR1 and CDR2: SEHNR and FQNEAQ (reference sequence).

The sample holds one count of this clone. The CDR3 nucleotides read TGCGCCAGCAGCCAAGTAGCAGAGGGCACCGGGGAGCTGTTTTTT. This encodes CASSQVAEGTGELFF. The V call is TRBV4-1, the J call TRBJ2-2, with D perhaps matching TRBD2 (5 bases). V was trimmed by 1 base and J by 4 bases, leaving 10 bases between them. The germline gives CDR1 MGHRA, CDR2 YSYEKL. This CDR3 has 15 amino acids.

The chain joins TRBV7-9 to TRBJ1-6; D is possibly TRBD1 (5 bases). Germline V gene sequence: CDR1 SEHNR, CDR2 FQNEAQ (reference sequence). Trimming stripped 4 bases from V and 7 bases from J, with 14 bases between. There are 15 residues in the CDR3. The CDR3, as DNA: TGTGCCAGCAGCTCAATTGGGGCAGGGAATTCACCCCTCCACTTT. It codes for CASSSIGAGNSPLHF.

This sequence joins TRBV4-1 and TRBJ1-3, with D perhaps matching TRBD1 (6 bases). CDR3 length equals 17 residues. Germline lookup yields CDR1 MGHRA and CDR2 YSYEKL. V was cut by 0 bases and J by 0 bases, with 12 bases left in between. This CDR3 reads CASSQDGGGASGNTIYF. DNA of the CDR3: TGCGCCAGCAGCCAAGATGGCGGGGGCGCCTCTGGAAACACCATATATTTT.

A remark on this clone: Other DNA sequences in the sample encode the same CDR3. The V gene is TRBV11-2, the J gene TRBJ2-2; D gene uncertain. The germline V and J ends were trimmed by 1 base and 3 bases, with 6 bases remaining between them. Germline loops: CDR1 SGHAT, CDR2 FQNNGV. The CDR3 extends over 14 amino acids. CDR3 DNA: TGTGCCAGCAGCTTAGGAGGTTACACCGGGGAGCTGTTTTTT. Its protein is CASSLGGYTGELFF.